This paragraph covers one T cell receptor beta chain sequence. This entry belongs to a study of blood T cell repertoires in COVID-19. Overall study context: Italy, Spain and the United States were the sources of the convalescent and acute COVID-19 samples. Nucleic acid was either cDNA or gDNA, and it came from T cells, B-cell-depleted T cells, or PBMCs.

The CDR3 totals 15 residues. Germline V gene sequence: CDR1 LGHDT, CDR2 YNNKEL (reference sequence). Unmatched junction bases numbered 4, after V lost 3 bases and J lost 5 bases. In the authors' methods: From reference gene primer amplification, estimates of nucleated cell counts were derived. Profiling relied on immunoSEQ multiplex PCR, and the TCRdb table lists in-frame clones only, not all of them. V and J calls and clone size are as listed in that table; D and trimming were resolved from the DNA. The table has some 55,000 clones, around 87% seen once. This sequence joins TRBV3-1 (or the pseudogene TRBV3-2) and TRBJ1-1; 12 nucleotides align to TRBD1. Sequenced input: peripheral blood. This clonotype originated in a man between 60 and 75 years old with acute or convalescent COVID-19. CDR3: CASSHGDRGHTEAFF. The CDR3 DNA is TGTGCCAGCAGCCACGGGGACAGGGGGCATACTGAAGCTTTCTTT.